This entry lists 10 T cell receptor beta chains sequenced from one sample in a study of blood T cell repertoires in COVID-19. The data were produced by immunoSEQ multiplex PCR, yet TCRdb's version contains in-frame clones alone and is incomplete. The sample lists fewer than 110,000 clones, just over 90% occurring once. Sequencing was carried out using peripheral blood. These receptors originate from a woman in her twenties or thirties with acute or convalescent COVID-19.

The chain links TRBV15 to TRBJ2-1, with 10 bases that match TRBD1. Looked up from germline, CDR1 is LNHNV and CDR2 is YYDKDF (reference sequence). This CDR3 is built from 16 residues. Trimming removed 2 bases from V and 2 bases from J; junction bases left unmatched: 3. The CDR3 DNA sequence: TGTGCCACCAGCAGAATGACAGGGGGCACCTACAATGAGCAGTTCTTC. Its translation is CATSRMTGGTYNEQFF. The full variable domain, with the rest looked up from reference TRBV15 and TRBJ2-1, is DAMVIQNPRYQVTQFGKPVTLSCSQTLNHNVMYWYQQKSSQAPKLLFHYYDKDFNNEADTPDNFQSRRPNTSFCFLDIRSPGLGDTAMYLCATSRMTGGTYNEQFFGPGTRLTVL.

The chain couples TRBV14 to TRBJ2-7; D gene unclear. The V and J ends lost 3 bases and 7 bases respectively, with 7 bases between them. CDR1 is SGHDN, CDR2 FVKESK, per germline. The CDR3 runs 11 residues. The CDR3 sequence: CASSQVREQYF. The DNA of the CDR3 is TGTGCCAGCAGCCAGGTCAGGGAGCAGTACTTC.

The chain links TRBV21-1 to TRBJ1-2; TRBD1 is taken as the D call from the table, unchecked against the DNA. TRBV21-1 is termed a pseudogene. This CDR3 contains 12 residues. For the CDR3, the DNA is TGTGCCTTGAAGGGACAGGAGGGTGGCTACACCTTC. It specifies CALKGQEGGYTF.

The CDR3 sequence is CASSLTGTGTTEAFF. In DNA, the CDR3 is TGTGCCAGCAGCTTAACCGGGACAGGGACCACTGAAGCTTTCTTT. The chain employs TRBV7-9 and TRBJ1-1, with 9 bases that match TRBD1. The CDR3 consists of 15 residues. V trimming: 2 bases; J trimming: 4 bases; junction bases outside the gene matches: 5. Germline CDR1 is SEHNR and CDR2 is FQNEAQ (reference sequence).

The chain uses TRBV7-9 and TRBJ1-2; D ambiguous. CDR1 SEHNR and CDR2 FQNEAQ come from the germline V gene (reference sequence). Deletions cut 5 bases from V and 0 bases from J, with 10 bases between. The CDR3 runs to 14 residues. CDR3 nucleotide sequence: TGTGCCAGCAGCCCGGGAGCCTCTAACTATGGCTACACCTTC. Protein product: CASSPGASNYGYTF.

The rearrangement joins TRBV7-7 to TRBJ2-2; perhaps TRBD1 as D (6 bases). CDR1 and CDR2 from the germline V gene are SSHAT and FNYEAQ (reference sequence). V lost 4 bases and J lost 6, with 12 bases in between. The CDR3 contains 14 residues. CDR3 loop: CASSYTQGAGELFF. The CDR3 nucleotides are TGTGCCAGCAGCTATACACAGGGAGCCGGGGAGCTGTTTTTT.

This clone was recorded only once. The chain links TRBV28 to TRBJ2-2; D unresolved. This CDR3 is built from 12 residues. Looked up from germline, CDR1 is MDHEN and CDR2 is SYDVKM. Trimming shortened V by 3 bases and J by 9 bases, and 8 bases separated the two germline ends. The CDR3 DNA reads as TGTGCCAGCAGTTTTCTTCGGTGGGAGCTGTTTTTT. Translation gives CASSFLRWELFF.

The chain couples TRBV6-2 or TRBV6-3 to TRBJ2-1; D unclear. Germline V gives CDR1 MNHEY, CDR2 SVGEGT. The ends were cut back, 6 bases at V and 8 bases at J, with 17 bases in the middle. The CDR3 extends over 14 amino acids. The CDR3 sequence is CASSPPRESDEQFF. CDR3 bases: TGTGCCAGCAGCCCCCCTCGAGAGAGCGATGAGCAGTTCTTC.

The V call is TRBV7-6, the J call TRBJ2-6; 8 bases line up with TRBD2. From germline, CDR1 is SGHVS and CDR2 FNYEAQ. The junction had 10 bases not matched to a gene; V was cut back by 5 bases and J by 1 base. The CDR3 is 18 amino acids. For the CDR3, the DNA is TGTGCCAGCAGCCCAGCCCTTGGACTAGCATCTGGGGCCAACGTCCTGACTTTC. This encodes CASSPALGLASGANVLTF.

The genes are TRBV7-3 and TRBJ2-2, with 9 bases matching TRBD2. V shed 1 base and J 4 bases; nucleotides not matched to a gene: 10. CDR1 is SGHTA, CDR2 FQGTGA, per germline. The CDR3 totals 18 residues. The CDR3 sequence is CASSLNPSGAAGTGELFF. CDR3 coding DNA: TGTGCCAGCAGCTTAAACCCTAGCGGGGCCGCGGGCACCGGGGAGCTGTTTTTT.